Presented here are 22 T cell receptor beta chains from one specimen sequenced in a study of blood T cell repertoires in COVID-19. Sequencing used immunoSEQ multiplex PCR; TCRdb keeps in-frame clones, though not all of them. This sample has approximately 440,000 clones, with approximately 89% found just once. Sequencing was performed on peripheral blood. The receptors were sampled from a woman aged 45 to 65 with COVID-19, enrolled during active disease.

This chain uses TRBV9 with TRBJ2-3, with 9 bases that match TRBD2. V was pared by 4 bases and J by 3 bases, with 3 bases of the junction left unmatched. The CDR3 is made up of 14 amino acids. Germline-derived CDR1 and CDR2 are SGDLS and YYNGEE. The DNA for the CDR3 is TGTGCCAGCAGCCCGGGACTAGCAACAGATACGCAGTATTTT. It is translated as CASSPGLATDTQYF. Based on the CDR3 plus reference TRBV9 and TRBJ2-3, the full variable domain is DSGVTQTPKHLITATGQRVTLRCSPRSGDLSVYWYQQSLDQGLQFLIQYYNGEERAKGNILERFSAQQFPDLHSELNLSSLELGDSALYFCASSPGLATDTQYFGPGTRLTVL.

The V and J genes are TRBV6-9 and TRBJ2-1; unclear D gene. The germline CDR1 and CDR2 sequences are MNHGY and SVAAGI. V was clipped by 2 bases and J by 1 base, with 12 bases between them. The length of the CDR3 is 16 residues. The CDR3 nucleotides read TGTGCCAGCAGTTATGTCTACCTAATATCCTACAATGAGCAGTTCTTC. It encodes CASSYVYLISYNEQFF.

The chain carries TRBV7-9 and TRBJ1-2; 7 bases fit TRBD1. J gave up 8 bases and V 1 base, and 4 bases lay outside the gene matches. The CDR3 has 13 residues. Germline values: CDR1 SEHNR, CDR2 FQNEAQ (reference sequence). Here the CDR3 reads CASSLGQGGGYTF. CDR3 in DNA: TGTGCCAGCAGCTTAGGACAGGGCGGCGGCTACACCTTC. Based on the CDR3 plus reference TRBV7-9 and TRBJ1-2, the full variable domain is DTGVSQNPRHKITKRGQNVTFRCDPISEHNRLYWYRQTLGQGPEFLTYFQNEAQLEKSRLLSDRFSAERPKGSFSTLEIQRTEQGDSAMYLCASSLGQGGGYTFGSGTRLTVV.

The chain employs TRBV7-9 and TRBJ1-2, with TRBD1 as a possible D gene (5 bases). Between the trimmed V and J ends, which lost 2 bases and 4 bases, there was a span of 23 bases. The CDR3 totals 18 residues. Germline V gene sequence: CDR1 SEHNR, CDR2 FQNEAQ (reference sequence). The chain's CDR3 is CASSLWSGTEGSRYGYTF. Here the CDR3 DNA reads TGTGCCAGCAGCTTATGGAGCGGGACGGAGGGTTCTCGCTATGGCTACACCTTC.

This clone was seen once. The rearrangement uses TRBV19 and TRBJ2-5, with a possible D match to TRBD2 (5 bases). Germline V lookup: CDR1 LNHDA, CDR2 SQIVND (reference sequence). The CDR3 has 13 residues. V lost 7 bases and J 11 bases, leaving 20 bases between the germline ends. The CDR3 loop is CASTQLGTGVQYF. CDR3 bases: TGTGCCAGTACCCAGTTGGGAACCGGGGTACAGTACTTC.

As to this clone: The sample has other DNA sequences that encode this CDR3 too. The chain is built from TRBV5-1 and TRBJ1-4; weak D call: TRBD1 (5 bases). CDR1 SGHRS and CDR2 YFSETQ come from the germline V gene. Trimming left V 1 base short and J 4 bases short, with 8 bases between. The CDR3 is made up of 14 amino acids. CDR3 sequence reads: CASSLTGVNEKLFF. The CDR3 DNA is TGCGCCAGCAGCTTGACAGGCGTTAATGAAAAACTGTTTTTT.

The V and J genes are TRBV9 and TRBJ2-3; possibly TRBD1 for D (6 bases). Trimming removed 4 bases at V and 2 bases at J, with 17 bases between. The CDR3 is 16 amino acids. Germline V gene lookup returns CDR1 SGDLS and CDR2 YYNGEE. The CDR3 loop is CASSHDPRGPTDTQYF. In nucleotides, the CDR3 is TGTGCCAGCAGCCATGACCCCAGGGGACCCACAGATACGCAGTATTTT.

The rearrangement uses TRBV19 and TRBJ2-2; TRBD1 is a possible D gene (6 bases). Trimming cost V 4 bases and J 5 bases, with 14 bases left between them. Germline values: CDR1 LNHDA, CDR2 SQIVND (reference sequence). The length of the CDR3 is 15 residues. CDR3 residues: CASSNREKVTGELFF. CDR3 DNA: TGTGCCAGTAGTAACAGGGAAAAGGTGACCGGGGAGCTGTTTTTT.

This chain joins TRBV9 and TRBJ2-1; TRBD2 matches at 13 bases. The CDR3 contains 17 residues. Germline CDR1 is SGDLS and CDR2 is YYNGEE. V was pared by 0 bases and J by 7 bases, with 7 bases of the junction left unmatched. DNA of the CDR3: TGTGCCAGCAGCGTAGTGGGGACTAGCGGGGAGCCTAATGAGCAGTTCTTC. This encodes CASSVVGTSGEPNEQFF.

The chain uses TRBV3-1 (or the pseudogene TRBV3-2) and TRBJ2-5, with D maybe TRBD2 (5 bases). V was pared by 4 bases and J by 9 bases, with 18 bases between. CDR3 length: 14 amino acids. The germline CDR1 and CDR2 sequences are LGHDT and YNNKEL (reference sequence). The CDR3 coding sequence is TGTGCCAGCAGCCCCCCTGACGGGGAAATGGCCCAGTACTTC. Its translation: CASSPPDGEMAQYF.

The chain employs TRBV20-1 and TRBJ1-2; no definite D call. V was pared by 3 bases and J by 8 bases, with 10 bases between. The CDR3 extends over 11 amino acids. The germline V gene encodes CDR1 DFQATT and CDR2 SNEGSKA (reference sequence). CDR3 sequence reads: CSASNGNGYTF. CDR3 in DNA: TGCAGTGCTAGTAACGGGAACGGCTACACCTTC.

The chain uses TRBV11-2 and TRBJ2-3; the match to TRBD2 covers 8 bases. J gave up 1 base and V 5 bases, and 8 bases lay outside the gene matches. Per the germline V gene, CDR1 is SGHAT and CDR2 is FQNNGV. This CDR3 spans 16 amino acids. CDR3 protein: CASSRGGLTGTDTQYF. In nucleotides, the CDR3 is TGTGCCAGCAGCCGGGGGGGGTTAACCGGCACAGATACGCAGTATTTT. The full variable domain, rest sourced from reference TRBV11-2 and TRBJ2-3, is EAGVAQSPRYKIIEKRQSVAFWCNPISGHATLYWYQQILGQGPKLLIQFQNNGVVDDSQLPKDRFSAERLKGVDSTLKIQPAKLEDSAVYLCASSRGGLTGTDTQYFGPGTRLTVL.

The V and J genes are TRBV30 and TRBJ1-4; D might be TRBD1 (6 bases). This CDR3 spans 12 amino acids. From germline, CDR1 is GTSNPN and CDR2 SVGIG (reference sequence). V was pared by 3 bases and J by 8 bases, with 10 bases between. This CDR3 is CAWSRGTEKLFF. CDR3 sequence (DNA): TGTGCCTGGAGCAGGGGAACGGAAAAACTGTTTTTT. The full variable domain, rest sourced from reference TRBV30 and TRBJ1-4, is SQTIHQWPATLVQPVGSPLSLECTVEGTSNPNLYWYRQAAGRGLQLLFYSVGIGQISSEVPQNLSASRPQDRQFILSSKKLLLSDSGFYLCAWSRGTEKLFFGSGTQLSVL.

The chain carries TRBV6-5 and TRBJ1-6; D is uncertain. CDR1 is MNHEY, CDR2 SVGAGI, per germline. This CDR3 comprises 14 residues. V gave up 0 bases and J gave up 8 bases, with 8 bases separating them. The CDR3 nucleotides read TGTGCCAGCAGTTACTCCCAGGATTATTCACCCCTCCACTTT. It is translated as CASSYSQDYSPLHF.

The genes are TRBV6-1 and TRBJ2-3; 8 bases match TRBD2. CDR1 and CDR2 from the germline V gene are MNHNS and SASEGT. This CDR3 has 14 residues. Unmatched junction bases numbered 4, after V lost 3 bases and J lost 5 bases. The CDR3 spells CASSEPGGVDTQYF. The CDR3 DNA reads TGTGCCAGCAGTGAGCCGGGGGGGGTAGATACGCAGTATTTT.

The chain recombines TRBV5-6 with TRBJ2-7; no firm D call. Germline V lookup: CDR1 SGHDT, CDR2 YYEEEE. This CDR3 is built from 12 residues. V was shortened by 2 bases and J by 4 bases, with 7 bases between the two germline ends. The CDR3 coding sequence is TGTGCCAGCAGCTTCCGTTATTACGAGCAGTACTTC. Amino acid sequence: CASSFRYYEQYF.

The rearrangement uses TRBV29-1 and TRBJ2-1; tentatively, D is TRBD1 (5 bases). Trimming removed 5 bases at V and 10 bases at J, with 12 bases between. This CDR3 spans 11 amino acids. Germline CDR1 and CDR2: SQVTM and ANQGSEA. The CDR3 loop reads CSVSKGPEQFF. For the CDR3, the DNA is TGCAGCGTTTCTAAGGGGCCCGAGCAGTTCTTC.

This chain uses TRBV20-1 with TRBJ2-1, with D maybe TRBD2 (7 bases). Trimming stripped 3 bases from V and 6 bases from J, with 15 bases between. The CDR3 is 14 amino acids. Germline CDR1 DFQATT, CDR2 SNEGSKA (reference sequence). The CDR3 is CSASEGGVVNEQFF. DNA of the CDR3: TGCAGTGCTAGTGAGGGGGGGGTAGTCAATGAGCAGTTCTTC.

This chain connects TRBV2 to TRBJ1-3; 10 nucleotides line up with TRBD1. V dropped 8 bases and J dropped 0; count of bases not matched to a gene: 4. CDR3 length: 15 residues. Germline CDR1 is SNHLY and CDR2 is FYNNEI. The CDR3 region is CASSRDRGSGNTIYF. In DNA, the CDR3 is TGTGCCAGCTCCCGGGACAGGGGCTCTGGAAACACCATATATTTT.

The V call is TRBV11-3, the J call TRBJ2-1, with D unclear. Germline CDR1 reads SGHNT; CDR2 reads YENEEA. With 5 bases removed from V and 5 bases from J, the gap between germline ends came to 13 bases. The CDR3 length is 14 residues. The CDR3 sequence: CASSRLGQHNEQFF. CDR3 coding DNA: TGTGCCAGCAGCCGCCTTGGGCAGCACAATGAGCAGTTCTTC.

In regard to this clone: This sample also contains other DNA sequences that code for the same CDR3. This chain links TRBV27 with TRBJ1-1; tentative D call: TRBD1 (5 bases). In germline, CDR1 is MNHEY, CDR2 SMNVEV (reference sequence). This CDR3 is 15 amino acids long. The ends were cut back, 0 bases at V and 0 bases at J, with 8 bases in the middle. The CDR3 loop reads CASSLSGGMNTEAFF. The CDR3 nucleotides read TGTGCCAGCAGTTTATCGGGGGGGATGAACACTGAAGCTTTCTTT.

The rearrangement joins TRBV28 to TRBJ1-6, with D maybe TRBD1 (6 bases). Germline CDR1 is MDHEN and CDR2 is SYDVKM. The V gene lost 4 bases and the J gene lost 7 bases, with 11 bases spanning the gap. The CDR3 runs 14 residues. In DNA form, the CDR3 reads TGTGCCAGCAGTTCCCCGGGGACAAATTCACCCCTCCACTTT. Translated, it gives CASSSPGTNSPLHF.